Following are 30 T cell receptor beta chains from one sample sequenced in a study of cytomegalovirus exposure and HLA in healthy donors. The PCR ran on 60 Vbeta and 13 Jbeta primers. Sequenced by immunoSEQ multiplex PCR; TCRdb stores in-frame clones only, minus some. The data show about 160,000 clones, approximately 79% seen once. Sequencing was done on a sample of PBMCs. These receptors were collected from a woman in her fifties or sixties in good health and CMV-seropositive.

V gene TRBV19 combines with J gene TRBJ2-3; 10 positions match TRBD2. V lost 5 bases to trimming and J lost 3 bases; unmatched junction nucleotides: 2. CDR1 and CDR2 (germline): LNHDA, SQIVND (reference sequence). The CDR3 has 14 amino acids. In DNA form, the CDR3 reads TGTGCCAGTAGTGATAGCGGGGGGACAGATACGCAGTATTTT. Translating it yields CASSDSGGTDTQYF.

CDR3 sequence: CASSSDRGHGYTF. In DNA form, the CDR3 reads TGTGCCAGCAGTTCAGACAGGGGCCATGGCTACACCTTC. The chain has TRBV28 and TRBJ1-2; 8 nucleotides line up with TRBD1. This CDR3 is 13 amino acids long. Germline CDR1 and CDR2: MDHEN and SYDVKM. The V gene end was trimmed by 4 bases and the J gene end by 6 bases; junction bases not matched to a gene: 4.

This clone appeared a few times. The V call is TRBV9, the J call TRBJ1-4, with a weak D call TRBD1 (5 bases). The CDR3 runs to 16 residues. Germline lookup yields CDR1 SGDLS and CDR2 YYNGEE. Deletions cut 6 bases from V and 2 bases from J, with 17 bases between. CDR3 DNA: TGTGCCAGCAACCTAGGGTCGGGGGGGACTAATGAAAAACTGTTTTTT. This translates into CASNLGSGGTNEKLFF.

Concerning this clone itself: Other DNA sequences in the sample encode the same CDR3. This rearrangement joins TRBV9 to TRBJ1-5; tentatively, D is TRBD1 (5 bases). Trimming removed 4 bases from V and 0 bases from J, with 8 bases in between. The CDR3 covers 14 residues. In germline, CDR1 is SGDLS, CDR2 YYNGEE. CDR3 in amino acids: CASSKGVSNQPQHF. Written as DNA, the CDR3 is TGTGCCAGCAGCAAAGGGGTTAGCAATCAGCCCCAGCATTTT.

This clone has a handful of counts. The chain recombines TRBV5-5 with TRBJ2-2; maybe TRBD2 (5 bases). The V gene lost 0 bases and the J gene lost 1 base, with 10 bases spanning the gap. Germline lookup yields CDR1 SGHKS and CDR2 YYEKEE (reference sequence). The CDR3 totals 16 residues. CDR3 DNA: TGTGCCAGCAGCTTGGTGCCCGGGGTGAACACCGGGGAGCTGTTTTTT. Its translation is CASSLVPGVNTGELFF.

J is TRBJ2-2 and V is TRBV15; the match to TRBD1 covers 9 bases. The V segment lost 6 bases and the J segment 7 bases; nucleotides outside the gene matches: 9. The CDR3 is 15 amino acids. Germline lookup yields CDR1 LNHNV and CDR2 YYDKDF (reference sequence). CDR3 in DNA: TGTGCCACCAGTCCGACAGGGGGACCCGGCGGGGAGCTGTTTTTT. Protein: CATSPTGGPGGELFF.

This clone was picked up a small number of times. This sequence joins TRBV6-5 and TRBJ2-7, with 9 bases fitting TRBD1. Trimming cost V 2 bases and J 6 bases; bases outside gene matches: 5. Per the germline V gene, CDR1 is MNHEY and CDR2 is SVGAGI. The CDR3 extends over 14 amino acids. The DNA of the CDR3 is TGTGCCAGCAGTTACCTACAGGGGGCGGGCGAGCAGTACTTC. Its protein is CASSYLQGAGEQYF.

This chain links TRBV11-2 with TRBJ1-1; 11 nucleotides match TRBD1. The V gene end was trimmed by 3 bases and the J gene end by 3 bases; junction bases not matched to a gene: 9. This CDR3 is built from 17 residues. The V gene's germline CDR1 is SGHAT and CDR2 FQNNGV. DNA for the CDR3: TGTGCCAGCAGCTTGCTAAGGACAGGGGGCCAGGACACTGAAGCTTTCTTT. Protein product: CASSLLRTGGQDTEAFF.

CDR3 bases: TGTGCCAGCAGCACCGACTCTAGCGGGAGCAATAATGAGCAGTTCTTC. It yields the protein CASSTDSSGSNNEQFF. This sequence joins TRBV5-4 and TRBJ2-1; 10 positions match TRBD2. The CDR3 totals 16 residues. Losses at the gene ends were 4 bases for V and 7 bases for J; bases not matched to a gene: 11. Germline assignment: CDR1 SGHNT and CDR2 YYREEE (reference sequence).

The chain links TRBV2 to TRBJ1-2, with D unclear. CDR3 length: 13 amino acids. The V gene's germline CDR1 is SNHLY and CDR2 FYNNEI. V was shortened by 1 base and J by 7 bases, with 10 bases between the two germline ends. In DNA, the CDR3 is TGTGCCAGCAGTGAAGGAGGGAAACGTGGCTACACCTTC. The encoded protein is CASSEGGKRGYTF.

The V call is TRBV19, the J call TRBJ2-2, with D perhaps TRBD2 (6 bases). The germline gives CDR1 LNHDA, CDR2 SQIVND (reference sequence). The CDR3 contains 15 residues. V dropped 2 bases and J dropped 6 bases, with 13 bases sitting between them. The CDR3 sequence is CASSILGGSPGELFF. CDR3 in DNA: TGTGCCAGTAGTATACTTGGAGGGAGTCCCGGGGAGCTGTTTTTT.

The count of this clone is one. The chain uses TRBV28 and TRBJ2-3; 8 bases map to TRBD2. Germline V gene sequence: CDR1 MDHEN, CDR2 SYDVKM. The CDR3 is 15 amino acids. V gave up 4 bases and J gave up 7 bases; unmatched junction bases: 10. The CDR3 is CASSSVVAGMNTQYF. DNA of the CDR3: TGTGCCAGCAGTTCCGTTGTAGCGGGGATGAATACGCAGTATTTT.

The chain uses TRBV29-1 and TRBJ1-1, with unresolved D. This CDR3 contains 14 residues. The germline V gene has CDR1 SQVTM and CDR2 ANQGSEA. Trimming stripped 0 bases from V and 4 bases from J, with 12 bases between. The CDR3 reads CSVEEAGSSTEAFF. DNA for the CDR3: TGCAGCGTTGAAGAGGCGGGATCGAGCACTGAAGCTTTCTTT.

This clone was seen only a few times. CDR3 region: CASSFRGRSNYGYTF. Here the CDR3 DNA reads TGTGCCAGCAGTTTCCGCGGGCGGTCCAACTATGGCTACACCTTC. The rearrangement joins TRBV28 to TRBJ1-2; D is undetermined. Germline-derived CDR1 and CDR2 are MDHEN and SYDVKM. The germline V and J ends were trimmed by 3 bases and 2 bases, with 13 bases remaining between them. The CDR3 consists of 15 residues.

This chain connects TRBV15 to TRBJ2-1; TRBD1 agrees at 7 bases. The CDR3 covers 14 residues. Trimming removed 5 bases from V and 9 bases from J; junction bases left unmatched: 10. The germline gives CDR1 LNHNV, CDR2 YYDKDF (reference sequence). CDR3 sequence: CATSLRRQGPEQFF. CDR3 DNA sequence: TGTGCCACCAGCCTTAGGAGACAGGGTCCTGAGCAGTTCTTC.

The CDR3 coding sequence is TGTGCCAGTAGTATAGGGACAGGCGGGTACACTGAAGCTTTCTTT. Translation gives CASSIGTGGYTEAFF. This chain joins TRBV19 and TRBJ1-1; 7 bases align to TRBD1. V shed 1 base, J shed 3 bases, and the junction held 5 bases outside the gene matches. CDR3 size: 15 residues. Germline CDR1 is LNHDA and CDR2 is SQIVND (reference sequence).

The V gene is TRBV5-1, the J gene TRBJ2-3, with D unresolved. V lost 4 bases and J 2 bases, leaving 8 bases between the germline ends. This CDR3 comprises 13 residues. CDR1 and CDR2 from the germline V gene are SGHRS and YFSETQ. The CDR3 DNA is TGCGCCAGCAGCGCGGCAACCACAGATACGCAGTATTTT. This sequence encodes CASSAATTDTQYF. Full variable domain (rest looked up from reference TRBV5-1 and TRBJ2-3): KAGVTQTPRYLIKTRGQQVTLSCSPISGHRSVSWYQQTPGQGLQFLFEYFSETQRNKGNFPGRFSGRQFSNSRSEMNVSTLELGDSALYLCASSAATTDTQYFGPGTRLTVL.

The J gene is TRBJ2-1, the V gene TRBV5-1; the D gene is possibly TRBD2 (6 bases). The CDR3 has 18 residues. V was shortened by 3 bases and J by 9 bases, with 28 bases between the two germline ends. Germline V gene data show CDR1 as SGHRS and CDR2 as YFSETQ. The CDR3 DNA follows: TGCGCCAGCAGCTCAGGGTATCTAGCGCACGCTAAGGGCGGTGAGCAGTTCTTC. This sequence encodes CASSSGYLAHAKGGEQFF. The full variable domain, completed using reference TRBV5-1 and TRBJ2-1, is KAGVTQTPRYLIKTRGQQVTLSCSPISGHRSVSWYQQTPGQGLQFLFEYFSETQRNKGNFPGRFSGRQFSNSRSEMNVSTLELGDSALYLCASSSGYLAHAKGGEQFFGPGTRLTVL.

The chain is built from TRBV5-6 and TRBJ2-5, with D possibly matching TRBD1 (7 bases). The germline CDR1 and CDR2 sequences are SGHDT and YYEEEE. Trimming stripped 7 bases from V and 4 bases from J, with 17 bases between. The CDR3 consists of 14 residues. The CDR3 nucleotides read TGTGCCAGCGACCTTTCCAGGGGGGTAGAGACCCAGTACTTC. Its protein product is CASDLSRGVETQYF.

V gene TRBV10-1 combines with J gene TRBJ2-1; 10 bases agree with TRBD1. The germline gives CDR1 WNHNN, CDR2 SYGVQD (reference sequence). The CDR3 contains 15 residues. Germline trimming cut 3 bases from V and 5 bases from J; bases unmatched to any gene: 4. CDR3 DNA sequence: TGCGCCAGCAGTGACCGGGACAGGGGCCACAATGAGCAGTTCTTC. This codes for CASSDRDRGHNEQFF.

This chain links TRBV5-6 with TRBJ2-3, with 9 bases fitting TRBD1. The V and J ends lost 6 bases and 4 bases, in that order; junction bases with no gene match: 18. The CDR3 is made up of 18 amino acids. Germline-derived CDR1 and CDR2 are SGHDT and YYEEEE. The CDR3 nucleotides read TGTGCCAGCACCTCCTTTCTCAGAGGACAGGGGAGCCCAGATACGCAGTATTTT. Translation gives CASTSFLRGQGSPDTQYF.

The CDR3 DNA reads TGTGCCAGCTCGGAGTACATCACCGGGGAGCTGTTTTTT. This sequence encodes CASSEYITGELFF. The chain combines TRBV6-1 with TRBJ2-2, with unresolved D. The CDR3 consists of 13 residues. V was shortened by 8 bases and J by 4 bases, with 11 bases between the two germline ends. CDR1 MNHNS and CDR2 SASEGT come from the germline V gene.

The chain joins TRBV7-2 to TRBJ2-7; 8 nucleotides align to TRBD1. Germline values: CDR1 SGHTA, CDR2 FQGNSA. V dropped 8 bases and J dropped 4; count of bases not matched to a gene: 7. This CDR3 contains 13 residues. The CDR3 sequence is CASGQTGGYEQYF. As DNA, the CDR3 is TGTGCCAGCGGGCAAACAGGGGGGTACGAGCAGTACTTC. The complete variable domain, with remaining parts taken from reference TRBV7-2 and TRBJ2-7, reads GAGVSQSPSNKVTEKGKDVELRCDPISGHTALYWYRQSLGQGLEFLIYFQGNSAPDKSGLPSDRFSAERTGGSVSTLTIQRTQQEDSAVYLCASGQTGGYEQYFGPGTRLTVT.

This clone occurred a few times. V gene TRBV28 combines with J gene TRBJ1-5, with TRBD1 identical over 8 bases. Trimming at V came to 6 bases and at J to 5 bases, leaving 9 bases not matched to a gene. Germline values: CDR1 MDHEN, CDR2 SYDVKM. The CDR3 contains 15 residues. CDR3 sequence reads: CASSPSDREHQPQHF. Written as DNA, the CDR3 is TGTGCCAGCAGCCCGTCGGACAGGGAACATCAGCCCCAGCATTTT.

The chain links TRBV5-1 to TRBJ2-2; no definite D call. Trimming pared 0 bases from V and 4 bases from J, leaving 7 bases between. The CDR3 runs to 14 residues. Germline-derived CDR1 and CDR2 are SGHRS and YFSETQ. The CDR3: CASSLGSRTGELFF. The DNA for the CDR3 is TGCGCCAGCAGCTTGGGTAGTCGCACCGGGGAGCTGTTTTTT.

This sequence joins TRBV7-9 and TRBJ1-2; D is uncertain. Germline V CDR1 and CDR2: SEHNR, FQNEAQ (reference sequence). Trimming cost V 6 bases and J 4 bases, with 15 bases left between them. This CDR3 has 14 residues. The CDR3 DNA is TGTGCCAGCAGGGCCGCCGGGTCTTCCTATGGCTACACCTTC. It encodes CASRAAGSSYGYTF.

The genes are TRBV2 and TRBJ2-3; D unclear. Germline V gives CDR1 SNHLY, CDR2 FYNNEI. The length of the CDR3 is 12 residues. The V end lost 4 bases, the J end lost 10 bases, and 12 bases lay between the germline ends. CDR3 nucleotides: TGTGCCAGCAGTGGCGGCGAGTCGGCGCAGTATTTT. Residues: CASSGGESAQYF.

The chain carries TRBV4-1 and TRBJ2-3; TRBD2 agrees at 7 bases. V shed 8 bases, J shed 1 base, and the junction held 3 bases outside the gene matches. The CDR3 length is 13 residues. Germline V gives CDR1 MGHRA, CDR2 YSYEKL. CDR3 in DNA: TGCGCCAGCGCGGGAGTAGGCACAGATACGCAGTATTTT. This encodes CASAGVGTDTQYF.

V usage is TRBV2 and J usage is TRBJ2-7; 8 bases map to TRBD2. Trimming at V came to 6 bases and at J to 2 bases, leaving 6 bases not matched to a gene. CDR1 and CDR2 (germline): SNHLY, FYNNEI. This CDR3 region has 14 residues. CDR3 sequence reads: CASSERTSPYEQYF. The CDR3, as DNA: TGTGCCAGCAGCGAAAGGACTAGCCCCTACGAGCAGTACTTC.

V and J are TRBV19 and TRBJ2-5; 10 positions agree with TRBD2. The J segment lost 5 bases and the V segment lost 3 bases, leaving 6 bases of the junction unmatched. CDR3 size: 15 residues. Per the germline V gene, CDR1 is LNHDA and CDR2 is SQIVND (reference sequence). DNA of the CDR3: TGTGCCAGTAGTATCGGAGCGGGAGGGAGTGAGACCCAGTACTTC. Its protein is CASSIGAGGSETQYF.